The 25 T cell receptor beta chains below come from one sample, sequenced in a study of T cell repertoires in cytomegalovirus infection. No antigen has been assigned to these receptors. TCRdb re-called the reads through MiXCR, storing one row per CDR3 protein. The table includes hundreds of thousands of distinct CDR3 sequences, around 30% detected once. The sample in question was cultured PBMCs, obtained from culture after CMV antigen stimulation. The receptors originated from a human donor in good health (CMV status not recorded). Some clones in this sample may be carry-over from other donors' samples.

This clonotype was observed a few times. The V call is TRBV6-2 or TRBV6-3, the J call TRBJ1-3, with D uncertain. Germline V lookup: CDR1 MNHEY, CDR2 SVGEGT. Between the trimmed V and J ends, which lost 2 bases and 4 bases, there was a span of 3 bases. The CDR3 covers 12 residues. The CDR3 here is CASSYQGNTIYF. In DNA, the CDR3 is TGTGCCAGCAGTTACCAAGGAAACACCATATATTTT.

The chain combines TRBV7-2 with TRBJ2-1; 7 bases match TRBD1. This CDR3 region has 17 residues. CDR1 is SGHTA, CDR2 FQGNSA, per germline. V trimming: 2 bases; J trimming: 5 bases; junction bases outside the gene matches: 12. The CDR3 DNA is TGTGCCAGCAGCTTATTCAGAACAGGGGCTGGGAACAATGAGCAGTTCTTC. Amino acids: CASSLFRTGAGNNEQFF.

The chain joins TRBV5-1 to TRBJ1-5, with 7 bases fitting TRBD1. The V gene end was trimmed by 4 bases and the J gene end by 3 bases; junction bases not matched to a gene: 4. The CDR3 loop spans 14 amino acids. Germline assignment: CDR1 SGHRS and CDR2 YFSETQ. CDR3 sequence (DNA): TGCGCCAGCAGCCCCACAGGGGTCAATCAGCCCCAGCATTTT. Its translation is CASSPTGVNQPQHF.

The rearrangement joins TRBV4-1 to TRBJ1-1; no firm D call. The V and J ends lost 1 base and 7 bases respectively, with 7 bases between them. The CDR3 totals 12 residues. CDR1 is MGHRA and CDR2 is YSYEKL in the germline V gene. This CDR3 reads CASSQGADEAFF. In DNA form, the CDR3 reads TGCGCCAGCAGCCAAGGAGCAGATGAAGCTTTCTTT.

The rearrangement joins TRBV7-8 to TRBJ2-1; D ambiguous. The germline V and J ends were trimmed by 5 bases and 0 bases, with 17 bases remaining between them. CDR3 length equals 17 residues. Germline assignment: CDR1 SGHVS and CDR2 FQNEAQ. The CDR3 spells CASSTTGTRSSYNEQFF. The CDR3 DNA follows: TGTGCCAGCAGCACCACCGGTACCCGAAGCTCCTACAATGAGCAGTTCTTC.

The CDR3 region is CSARGGLAYEQYV. CDR3 coding DNA: TGCAGTGCTAGAGGGGGACTAGCCTACGAGCAGTACGTC. The chain couples TRBV20-1 to TRBJ2-7; TRBD2 agrees at 8 bases. J gave up 2 bases and V 1 base, and 1 base lay outside the gene matches. In germline, CDR1 is DFQATT, CDR2 SNEGSKA (reference sequence). This CDR3 is built from 13 residues.

The chain carries TRBV7-9 and TRBJ2-2; D remains unclear. The CDR3 spans 15 residues. Trimming stripped 5 bases from V and 2 bases from J, with 12 bases between. CDR1 and CDR2 (germline): SEHNR, FQNEAQ (reference sequence). Written as DNA, the CDR3 is TGTGCCAGCAGCCGATCATCGCCTAACACCGGGGAGCTGTTTTTT. Translation: CASSRSSPNTGELFF.

The rearrangement links TRBV11-3 to TRBJ2-1; 11 positions agree with TRBD2. Germline V CDR1 and CDR2: SGHNT, YENEEA. With 4 bases clipped from V and 8 bases from J, the junction kept 4 bases outside the gene matches. This CDR3 comprises 14 residues. CDR3 protein: CASSSGTSGDEQFF. Written as DNA, the CDR3 is TGTGCCAGCAGCTCGGGGACTAGCGGCGATGAGCAGTTCTTC.

The table lists this clonotype with a few counts. This rearrangement joins TRBV20-1 to TRBJ2-1, with 11 positions matching TRBD2. The germline V gene encodes CDR1 DFQATT and CDR2 SNEGSKA (reference sequence). The CDR3 contains 17 residues. The J segment lost 2 bases and the V segment lost 4 bases, leaving 10 bases of the junction unmatched. CDR3 sequence: CSANRLAGLNAYNEQFF. The DNA for the CDR3 is TGCAGTGCTAATAGACTAGCGGGACTGAATGCCTACAATGAGCAGTTCTTC.

This clonotype has only a few counts. This chain connects TRBV4-2 to TRBJ2-7, with D possibly matching TRBD2 (5 bases). The CDR3 is made up of 14 amino acids. Germline V gene data show CDR1 as LGHNA and CDR2 as YNFKEQ. Between the trimmed V and J ends, which lost 6 bases and 1 base, there was a span of 13 bases. The DNA of the CDR3 is TGTGCCAGCAGTCAGCATAGCGTTTCCTACGAGCAGTACTTC. Its translation is CASSQHSVSYEQYF.

CDR3 in amino acids: CASSNQGATNEKLFF. As DNA, the CDR3 is TGTGCCAGTAGTAACCAGGGGGCAACTAATGAAAAACTGTTTTTT. The chain carries TRBV19 and TRBJ1-4; 7 nucleotides align to TRBD1. This CDR3 region has 15 residues. The V gene end was trimmed by 4 bases and the J gene end by 0 bases; junction bases not matched to a gene: 2. Germline loops: CDR1 LNHDA, CDR2 SQIVND (reference sequence).

The chain uses TRBV5-4 and TRBJ2-5; 11 nucleotides align to TRBD1. The CDR3 is 15 residues long. Germline CDR1 SGHNT, CDR2 YYREEE (reference sequence). V gave up 6 bases and J gave up 4 bases; unmatched junction bases: 8. In nucleotides, the CDR3 is TGTGCCAGCACCTTAGGACAGGGGGCTCCAGAGACCCAGTACTTC. Its protein is CASTLGQGAPETQYF.

The chain joins TRBV7-9 to TRBJ2-1, with 10 bases aligning to TRBD2. CDR3 length equals 14 residues. The germline V gene encodes CDR1 SEHNR and CDR2 FQNEAQ (reference sequence). V lost 1 base and J lost 11; bases outside the gene matches: 5. CDR3: CASSLVGLADKQFF. CDR3 nucleotides: TGTGCCAGCAGCTTAGTAGGACTAGCGGATAAGCAGTTCTTC. Filled out from reference TRBV7-9 and TRBJ2-1, the complete variable domain reads DTGVSQNPRHKITKRGQNVTFRCDPISEHNRLYWYRQTLGQGPEFLTYFQNEAQLEKSRLLSDRFSAERPKGSFSTLEIQRTEQGDSAMYLCASSLVGLADKQFFGPGTRLTVL.

V is TRBV7-3 and J is TRBJ2-7; unclear D gene. The V and J ends lost 5 bases and 2 bases respectively, with 19 bases between them. This CDR3 comprises 16 residues. Germline CDR1 and CDR2: SGHTA and FQGTGA. CDR3 sequence (DNA): TGTGCCAGCAGCGCATATCGGTTGGGCAGAACCTACGAGCAGTACTTC. Amino acids: CASSAYRLGRTYEQYF. Full variable domain (missing parts from reference TRBV7-3 and TRBJ2-7): GAGVSQTPSNKVTEKGKYVELRCDPISGHTALYWYRQSLGQGPEFLIYFQGTGAADDSGLPNDRFFAVRPEGSVSTLKIQRTERGDSAVYLCASSAYRLGRTYEQYFGPGTRLTVT.

The chain is built from TRBV4-1 and TRBJ2-2; TRBD2 matches 7 bases. V lost 0 bases, J lost 5 bases, and 6 bases stayed unmatched. The CDR3 totals 16 residues. Germline V gene data show CDR1 as MGHRA and CDR2 as YSYEKL. The CDR3 coding sequence is TGCGCCAGCAGCCAAGATTGGGCGGGAGCGACCGGGGAGCTGTTTTTT. Translation: CASSQDWAGATGELFF.

The V call is TRBV7-8, the J call TRBJ1-2; D is ambiguous. The germline CDR1 and CDR2 sequences are SGHVS and FQNEAQ. The V end was cut by 1 base, the J end by 7 bases, with 16 bases between. This CDR3 is 15 amino acids long. The CDR3 loop reads CASSLGLRPEGGYTF. In nucleotides, the CDR3 is TGTGCCAGCAGCTTAGGGTTAAGGCCCGAGGGTGGCTACACCTTC.

The V and J genes are TRBV5-5 and TRBJ2-7; unclear D gene. The V end was cut by 2 bases, the J end by 6 bases, with 12 bases between. Germline V gene lookup returns CDR1 SGHKS and CDR2 YYEKEE (reference sequence). The CDR3 is 13 residues long. CDR3 region: CASSFGKLGEQYF. CDR3 nucleotide sequence: TGTGCCAGCAGCTTTGGGAAGCTAGGCGAGCAGTACTTC.

This clonotype was counted a few times. This chain connects TRBV7-2 to TRBJ2-1; D not certain. Germline-derived CDR1 and CDR2 are SGHTA and FQGNSA. The length of the CDR3 is 15 residues. V lost 5 bases to trimming and J lost 2 bases, with 13 bases between them. CDR3: CASSTFENTYNEQFF. As DNA, the CDR3 is TGTGCCAGCAGCACTTTCGAGAACACCTACAATGAGCAGTTCTTC.

The J gene is TRBJ2-4, the V gene TRBV7-3; D is undetermined. Deletions cut 5 bases from V and 5 bases from J, with 10 bases between. Germline loops: CDR1 SGHTA, CDR2 FQGTGA. CDR3 size: 13 residues. CDR3: CASSPSSQNIQYF. The CDR3 region has the DNA TGTGCCAGCAGCCCCTCTTCTCAAAACATTCAGTACTTC. The full variable domain, its missing parts supplied by reference TRBV7-3 and TRBJ2-4, is GAGVSQTPSNKVTEKGKYVELRCDPISGHTALYWYRQSLGQGPEFLIYFQGTGAADDSGLPNDRFFAVRPEGSVSTLKIQRTERGDSAVYLCASSPSSQNIQYFGAGTRLSVL.

This clonotype has a handful of counts. The chain couples TRBV7-2 to TRBJ2-7; 7 bases map to TRBD1. This CDR3 comprises 15 residues. The V gene's germline CDR1 is SGHTA and CDR2 FQGNSA. V shed 3 bases and J 2 bases; nucleotides not matched to a gene: 7. CDR3 nucleotide sequence: TGTGCCAGCAGCTTCGCCGGGACAGAGGCCTACGAGCAGTACTTC. It encodes CASSFAGTEAYEQYF.

The chain combines TRBV24-1 with TRBJ2-3; no reliable D call. The V end lost 9 bases, the J end lost 0 bases, and 9 bases lay between the germline ends. This CDR3 is built from 13 residues. Germline V gives CDR1 KGHDR, CDR2 SFDVKD. The CDR3 DNA reads as TGTGCCACCGATCAAGGGAGCACAGATACGCAGTATTTT. It translates to CATDQGSTDTQYF.

J is TRBJ2-5 and V is TRBV7-2, with 8 bases identical to TRBD2. CDR1 SGHTA and CDR2 FQGNSA come from the germline V gene. The ends lost 3 bases at V and 0 bases at J; junction bases unmatched: 3. The CDR3 totals 15 residues. CDR3 DNA sequence: TGTGCCAGCAGCTTCGTAGCGGGGAACCAAGAGACCCAGTACTTC. Encoded protein: CASSFVAGNQETQYF.

This clonotype came up many times. This rearrangement joins TRBV5-1 to TRBJ2-7; a possible D gene is TRBD2 (5 bases). Between the trimmed V and J ends, which lost 2 bases and 0 bases, there was a span of 24 bases. Germline V lookup: CDR1 SGHRS, CDR2 YFSETQ. CDR3 length equals 19 residues. DNA of the CDR3: TGCGCCAGCAGCTTTGGATCACCAACGACTAACCGGGCCTCCTACGAGCAGTACTTC. It yields the protein CASSFGSPTTNRASYEQYF.

This clonotype has a handful of counts. CDR3 bases: TGTGCCAGCAGCTTTTTTTCGCGCACTTCGGATGCTAAACTGTTTTTT. This encodes CASSFFSRTSDAKLFF. The chain links TRBV11-2 to TRBJ1-4, with no clear D. The length of the CDR3 is 16 residues. Germline V gene lookup returns CDR1 SGHAT and CDR2 FQNNGV. V dropped 3 bases and J dropped 11 bases, with 22 bases sitting between them.

The J gene is TRBJ2-1, the V gene TRBV7-2; D unresolved. Germline V gene sequence: CDR1 SGHTA, CDR2 FQGNSA. V lost 6 bases and J 4 bases, leaving 16 bases between the germline ends. The CDR3 length is 15 residues. The CDR3 DNA reads TGTGCCAGCAGTTTTCGGGCAGCCGGTTACAATGAGCAGTTCTTC. Encoded protein: CASSFRAAGYNEQFF.